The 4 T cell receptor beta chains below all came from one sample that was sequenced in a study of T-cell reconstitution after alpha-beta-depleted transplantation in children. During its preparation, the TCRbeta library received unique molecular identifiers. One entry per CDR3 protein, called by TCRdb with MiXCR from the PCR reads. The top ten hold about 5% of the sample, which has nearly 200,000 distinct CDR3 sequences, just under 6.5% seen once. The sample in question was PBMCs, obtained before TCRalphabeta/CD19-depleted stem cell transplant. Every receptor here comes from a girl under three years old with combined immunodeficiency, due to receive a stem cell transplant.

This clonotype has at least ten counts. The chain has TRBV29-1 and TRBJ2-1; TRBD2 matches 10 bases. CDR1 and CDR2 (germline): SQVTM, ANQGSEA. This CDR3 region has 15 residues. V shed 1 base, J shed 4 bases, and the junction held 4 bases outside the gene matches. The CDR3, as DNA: TGCAGCGTTGAAGGGACTAGCGGCAATTACAATGAGCAGTTCTTC. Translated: CSVEGTSGNYNEQFF.

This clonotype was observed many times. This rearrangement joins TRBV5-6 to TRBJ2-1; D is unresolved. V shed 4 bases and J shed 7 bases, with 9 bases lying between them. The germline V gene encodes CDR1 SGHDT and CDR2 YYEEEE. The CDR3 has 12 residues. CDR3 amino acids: CASSDPANEQFF. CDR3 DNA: TGTGCCAGCAGCGATCCTGCGAATGAGCAGTTCTTC. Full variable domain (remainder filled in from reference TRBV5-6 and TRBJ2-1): DAGVTQSPTHLIKTRGQQVTLRCSPKSGHDTVSWYQQALGQGPQFIFQYYEEEERQRGNFPDRFSGHQFPNYSSELNVNALLLGDSALYLCASSDPANEQFFGPGTRLTVL.

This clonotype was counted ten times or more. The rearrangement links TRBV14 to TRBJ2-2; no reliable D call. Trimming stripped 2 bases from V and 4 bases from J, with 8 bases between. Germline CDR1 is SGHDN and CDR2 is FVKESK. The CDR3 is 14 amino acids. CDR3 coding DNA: TGTGCCAGCAGCCAACTAGTGGGCACCGGGGAGCTGTTTTTT. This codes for CASSQLVGTGELFF.

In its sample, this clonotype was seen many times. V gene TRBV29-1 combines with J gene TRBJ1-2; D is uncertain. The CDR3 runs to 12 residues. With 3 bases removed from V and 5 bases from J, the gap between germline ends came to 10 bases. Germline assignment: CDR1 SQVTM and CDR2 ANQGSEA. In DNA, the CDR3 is TGCAGCGTTGATGGCAGAAGTTATGGCTACACCTTC. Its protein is CSVDGRSYGYTF. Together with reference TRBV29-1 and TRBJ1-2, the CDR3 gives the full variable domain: SAVISQKPSRDICQRGTSLTIQCQVDSQVTMMFWYRQQPGQSLTLIATANQGSEATYESGFVIDKFPISRPNLTFSTLTVSNMSPEDSSIYLCSVDGRSYGYTFGSGTRLTVV.